Shown below are 19 T cell receptor beta chains from a single sample sequenced in a study of blood T cell repertoires in COVID-19. Sequenced by immunoSEQ multiplex PCR; TCRdb stores in-frame clones only, minus some. Among 200,000 to 250,000 clones listed, roughly 84% were seen once. The sample taken for sequencing was PBMCs or T cells enriched from blood (not recorded which). The receptor set was obtained from a woman aged 40-49 years who had recovered from COVID-19.

The rearrangement links TRBV19 to TRBJ2-2; tentatively, D is TRBD1 (6 bases). V lost 7 bases and J 6 bases, leaving 18 bases between the germline ends. CDR1 LNHDA and CDR2 SQIVND come from the germline V gene (reference sequence). The CDR3 has 15 residues. The CDR3 region has the DNA TGTGCCAGTAAGAGGCAGGGGCAAGGCGCCGGGGAGCTGTTTTTT. Protein: CASKRQGQGAGELFF.

This chain joins TRBV24-1 and TRBJ1-2; 9 nucleotides align to TRBD1. After removal of 9 bases from V and 7 bases from J, the junction contained 14 bases not matched to a gene. The germline V gene encodes CDR1 KGHDR and CDR2 SFDVKD. The CDR3 spans 15 residues. The CDR3, as DNA: TGTGCCACCCAATCTCCCGGGACAGGGTTTTTTGGCTACACCTTC. It is translated as CATQSPGTGFFGYTF.

The J gene is TRBJ2-7, the V gene TRBV6-5, with D hard to call. Germline assignment: CDR1 MNHEY and CDR2 SVGAGI. There are 14 residues in the CDR3. V was cut by 2 bases and J by 5 bases, with 13 bases left in between. As DNA, the CDR3 is TGTGCCAGCAGTTACAACCGCAGGTCCAACGAGCAGTACTTC. This translates into CASSYNRRSNEQYF.

V and J are TRBV3-1 (or the pseudogene TRBV3-2) and TRBJ1-2, with unresolved D. Germline assignment: CDR1 LGHDT and CDR2 YNNKEL (reference sequence). The CDR3 spans 13 residues. V dropped 6 bases and J dropped 0 bases, with 8 bases sitting between them. This chain's CDR3 is CASRKTPNYGYTF. The CDR3 region has the DNA TGTGCCAGCAGGAAAACACCTAACTATGGCTACACCTTC.

The chain links TRBV7-2 to TRBJ2-1, with 7 positions matching TRBD2. Germline trimming cut 1 base from V and 1 base from J; bases unmatched to any gene: 1. The V gene's germline CDR1 is SGHTA and CDR2 FQGNSA. The CDR3 loop spans 15 amino acids. The CDR3 nucleotides read TGTGCCAGCAGCTTAGGGACTAGGTCCTACAATGAGCAGTTCTTC. This translates into CASSLGTRSYNEQFF.

The rearrangement joins TRBV15 to TRBJ2-6; 7 bases agree with TRBD1. V dropped 3 bases and J dropped 0; count of bases not matched to a gene: 2. The CDR3 totals 16 residues. Germline assignment: CDR1 LNHNV and CDR2 YYDKDF (reference sequence). CDR3 protein: CATSSRQGSGANVLTF. CDR3 coding DNA: TGTGCCACCAGCAGTAGACAGGGCTCTGGGGCCAACGTCCTGACTTTC.

This chain joins TRBV15 and TRBJ1-2; 9 nucleotides align to TRBD1. V lost 5 bases and J lost 4; bases outside the gene matches: 11. The CDR3 length is 16 residues. Germline values: CDR1 LNHNV, CDR2 YYDKDF (reference sequence). The CDR3 nucleotides read TGTGCCACCAGCGCGTCCCCTGGGACAGGGTCCTATGGCTACACCTTC. Translation gives CATSASPGTGSYGYTF.

V gene TRBV7-2 combines with J gene TRBJ1-5; tentatively, D is TRBD1 (6 bases). V lost 5 bases and J 7 bases, leaving 18 bases between the germline ends. CDR3 length equals 15 residues. Germline V lookup: CDR1 SGHTA, CDR2 FQGNSA. The chain's CDR3 is CASSAISVGGQPQHF. The CDR3 DNA sequence: TGTGCCAGCAGCGCAATATCAGTAGGGGGACAGCCCCAGCATTTT.

J is TRBJ1-5 and V is TRBV27; D perhaps matches TRBD1 (6 bases). Germline values: CDR1 MNHEY, CDR2 SMNVEV (reference sequence). Trimming pared 5 bases from V and 4 bases from J, leaving 18 bases between. The CDR3 is made up of 16 amino acids. The CDR3 spells CASSNNTGSRNQPQHF. The CDR3 DNA reads as TGTGCCAGCAGTAACAACACAGGGTCGCGGAATCAGCCCCAGCATTTT.

The chain employs TRBV6-5 and TRBJ2-3; the match to TRBD2 covers 8 bases. With V trimmed by 4 bases and J by 5 bases, 5 bases remained unmatched. The V gene's germline CDR1 is MNHEY and CDR2 SVGAGI. The CDR3 length is 14 residues. The CDR3 spells CASSSAGVGDTQYF. CDR3 nucleotide sequence: TGTGCCAGCAGTTCAGCGGGAGTGGGAGATACGCAGTATTTT.

The chain couples TRBV9 to TRBJ1-2; TRBD1 aligns across 9 bases. CDR1 SGDLS and CDR2 YYNGEE come from the germline V gene. V dropped 4 bases and J dropped 6; count of bases not matched to a gene: 10. The CDR3 loop spans 15 amino acids. Written as DNA, the CDR3 is TGTGCCAGCAGCCCGGGGACAGGGTCGGGGGATGGCTACACCTTC. It yields the protein CASSPGTGSGDGYTF.

This chain links TRBV6-5 with TRBJ2-1; the D gene is possibly TRBD2 (5 bases). V was shortened by 8 bases and J by 7 bases, with 18 bases between the two germline ends. Germline V gene lookup returns CDR1 MNHEY and CDR2 SVGAGI. The CDR3 is 14 amino acids. The CDR3 reads CASGPRVNYNEQFF. DNA for the CDR3: TGTGCCAGCGGCCCGCGGGTGAATTATAATGAGCAGTTCTTC.

The V call is TRBV6-5, the J call TRBJ1-2; the D gene is possibly TRBD1 (5 bases). The V end lost 0 bases, the J end lost 6 bases, and 14 bases lay between the germline ends. The CDR3 loop spans 15 amino acids. Per the germline V gene, CDR1 is MNHEY and CDR2 is SVGAGI. The CDR3 nucleotides read TGTGCCAGCAGTTACTCCAGGGAATCCCCAAATGGCTACACCTTC. Translated, it gives CASSYSRESPNGYTF.

The chain recombines TRBV4-1 with TRBJ2-5; 13 bases fit TRBD2. Germline lookup yields CDR1 MGHRA and CDR2 YSYEKL. The CDR3 loop spans 15 amino acids. J lost 4 bases, V lost 1 base, and 0 bases had no gene match. DNA for the CDR3: TGCGCCAGCAGCCAAGGGACTAGCGGGAGAGAGACCCAGTACTTC. Translated, it gives CASSQGTSGRETQYF.

This chain joins TRBV7-2 and TRBJ1-2; no reliable D call. The V end was cut by 5 bases, the J end by 4 bases, with 14 bases between. The CDR3 contains 14 residues. Germline V gives CDR1 SGHTA, CDR2 FQGNSA. This chain's CDR3 is CASSRGPGRYGYTF. CDR3 DNA sequence: TGTGCCAGCAGCCGGGGTCCAGGTCGCTATGGCTACACCTTC.

This chain joins TRBV5-1 and TRBJ2-2; 12 positions agree with TRBD2. V shed 5 bases and J 3 bases; nucleotides not matched to a gene: 5. CDR1 is SGHRS, CDR2 YFSETQ, per germline. The length of the CDR3 is 16 residues. For the CDR3, the DNA is TGCGCCAGCAGACAGACTAGCGGGAGCGACACCGGGGAGCTGTTTTTT. It translates to CASRQTSGSDTGELFF.

This clone was seen just once. The chain employs TRBV10-2 and TRBJ2-1, with D possibly being TRBD2 (5 bases). V was shortened by 6 bases and J by 15 bases, with 15 bases between the two germline ends. This CDR3 is 11 amino acids long. Germline V gene data show CDR1 as WSHSY and CDR2 as SAAADI. The CDR3 coding sequence is TGCGCCAGCAGGATGGACTTCTGGCCGTTCTTC. Protein sequence: CASRMDFWPFF.

The chain combines TRBV6-5 with TRBJ1-1; D unclear. The germline V gene has CDR1 MNHEY and CDR2 SVGAGI. The CDR3 sequence is 14 residues long. Trimming removed 5 bases from V and 8 bases from J, with 18 bases in between. The CDR3 loop reads CASSPDLKRAEAFF. DNA of the CDR3: TGTGCCAGCAGTCCAGACCTAAAGAGGGCCGAAGCTTTCTTT.

This clone was seen only once. The chain carries TRBV4-2 and TRBJ2-5; TRBD2 matches at 8 bases. The CDR3 totals 15 residues. From germline, CDR1 is LGHNA and CDR2 YNFKEQ. Trimming at V came to 4 bases and at J to 4 bases, leaving 8 bases not matched to a gene. CDR3 nucleotide sequence: TGTGCCAGCAGCCGAGAAAAAGCGGGAGTAGAGACCCAGTACTTC. Protein: CASSREKAGVETQYF.